A selection of T cell receptor beta chains follows, all from one sample in a study of cytomegalovirus exposure and HLA in healthy donors. Clones were read by immunoSEQ multiplex PCR, and TCRdb kept only the in-frame ones, dropping some. The table shows about 200,000 clones, with around 84% occurring only once. The sample comprised PBMCs. The source of these receptors is a man aged 35 to 55 in good health and CMV-seropositive. Both conserved end residues are part of each CDR3. Each record gives: J gene, CDR3 length, D gene, clone size, V gene, CDR3 protein, CDR3 DNA. A D gene is named only where the DNA matches it firmly. Only some rows state a clone size, as once, few, many or a class for expanded clones.

TRBJ2-7 | 16 | - | few | TRBV6-5 | CASSYSKPAGAYEQYF | TGTGCCAGCAGTTACTCGAAACCTGCGGGGGCATACGAGCAGTACTTC
TRBJ2-7 | 15 | TRBD2 | - | TRBV15 | CATSRELTGGIEQYF | TGTGCCACCAGCAGAGAACTGACGGGGGGTATCGAGCAGTACTTC
TRBJ2-7 | 15 | TRBD1 | once | TRBV4-2 | CASSTGTGEAYEQYF | TGTGCCAGCAGCACCGGGACAGGAGAGGCCTACGAGCAGTACTTC
TRBJ2-3 | 17 | TRBD1 | - | TRBV4-1 | CASSQDRGTGNTDTQYF | TGCGCCAGCAGCCAAGATAGGGGGACAGGGAACACAGATACGCAGTATTTT
TRBJ1-1 | 14 | - | - | TRBV6-5 | CASSLGLMNTEAFF | TGTGCCAGCAGTTTGGGACTGATGAACACTGAAGCTTTCTTT
TRBJ1-1 | 13 | TRBD1 | few | TRBV7-9 | CASRMDRYTEAFF | TGTGCCAGCAGGATGGACAGGTACACTGAAGCTTTCTTT
TRBJ2-1 | 15 | TRBD2 | - | TRBV5-1 | CASSWTSGAHNEQFF | TGCGCCAGCAGCTGGACTAGCGGGGCTCACAATGAGCAGTTCTTC
TRBJ2-7 | 15 | - | - | TRBV6-5 | CASSLTGIPAYEQYF | TGTGCCAGCAGTCTCACAGGGATCCCAGCCTACGAGCAGTACTTC
TRBJ2-7 | 15 | TRBD1 | - | TRBV15 | CATSRDRGIGYEQYF | TGTGCCACCAGCAGAGACAGGGGGATTGGCTACGAGCAGTACTTC
TRBJ2-3 | 19 | TRBD2 | - | TRBV7-9 | CSSSLALGAGGPLADTQYF | TGTTCCAGCAGCTTAGCGCTAGGGGCGGGAGGGCCGTTGGCAGATACGCAGTATTTT
TRBJ1-1 | 16 | TRBD1 | - | TRBV2 | CASRGLDGQGNTEAFF | TGTGCCAGCAGGGGCCTAGACGGACAGGGGAACACTGAAGCTTTCTTT
TRBJ2-1 | 15 | - | - | TRBV5-6 | CASSLRGSSYNEQFF | TGTGCCAGCAGCTTGCGAGGAAGCTCCTACAATGAGCAGTTCTTC
TRBJ1-5 | 13 | TRBD1 | - | TRBV6-1 | CASRGQGAQPQHF | TGTGCCAGCAGGGGGCAGGGGGCTCAGCCCCAGCATTTT
TRBJ1-4 | 15 | - | few | TRBV2 | CASSSSGATNEKLFF | TGTGCCAGCAGTTCCTCGGGAGCAACTAATGAAAAACTGTTTTTT
TRBJ2-6 | 15 | - | - | TRBV28 | CASSPAGSGANVLTF | TGTGCCAGCAGTCCCGCCGGCTCTGGGGCCAACGTCCTGACTTTC
TRBJ1-3 | 15 | TRBD1 | - | TRBV19 | CASSMYRGSGNTIYF | TGTGCCAGTAGTATGTACAGGGGCTCTGGAAACACCATATATTTT
TRBJ1-6 | 13 | TRBD1 | few | TRBV6-1 | CASRTGGNSPLHF | TGTGCCAGCAGGACAGGGGGTAATTCACCCCTCCACTTT
TRBJ2-1 | 12 | - | - | TRBV15 | CATSRDFGEQFF | TGTGCCACCAGCAGAGATTTCGGTGAGCAGTTCTTC
TRBJ2-7 | 14 | TRBD2 | - | TRBV19 | CASRFSGGEGEQYF | TGTGCCAGTAGATTTAGCGGGGGCGAGGGCGAGCAGTACTTC
TRBJ1-2 | 15 | - | - | TRBV6-6 | CASSYGRGINYGYTF | TGTGCCAGCAGTTACGGGAGGGGGATTAACTATGGCTACACCTTC